This T cell receptor beta chain was identified during a study of cytotoxic CD8 clonotypes in ibrutinib-treated CLL. TCRdb keeps only in-frame clones here, not all; method: immunoSEQ multiplex PCR. The sample holds roughly 250,000 clones, 60% to 75% seen once. This CDR3 comprises 14 residues. Germline V gene sequence: CDR1 MNHEY, CDR2 SVGAGI. V lost 0 bases to trimming and J lost 6 bases; unmatched junction nucleotides: 0. This clone has just a few counts. V and J are TRBV6-5 and TRBJ2-1; 9 positions agree with TRBD1. Sequenced material: PBMCs, taken after 24 months of ibrutinib treatment. The source is a human donor with chronic lymphocytic leukemia. CDR3 nucleotide sequence: TGTGCCAGCAGTTACTCGGACAGGGGCAATGAGCAGTTCTTC. It yields the protein CASSYSDRGNEQFF.